The sample holds one count of the clone carrying this T cell receptor (beta chain). The antigen is undetermined. The CDR3 runs 12 residues. Germline V gene lookup returns CDR1 ENHRY and CDR2 SYGVKD. V lost 6 bases and J lost 5, with 10 bases in between. The PCR was carried out with 60 Vbeta primers and 13 Jbeta primers. Profiling relied on immunoSEQ multiplex PCR, and the TCRdb table lists in-frame clones only, not all of them. The sample contains around 80,000 clones, 78% of which appear only once. This record belongs to a study of cytomegalovirus exposure and HLA in healthy donors. Study results and limitations: A missense variant in DCLRE1C was later tied to TCR beta V- and J-gene trimming. Researchers left out some V segments, among them TRBV6-2 and TRBV6-3, as indistinguishable.

The rearrangement joins TRBV10-3 to TRBJ2-5, with D perhaps matching TRBD1 (5 bases). The sample taken for sequencing was PBMCs. The clonotype originates from a man aged 35 to 55 in good health and CMV-seronegative. Here the CDR3 reads CAISQTVETQYF. CDR3 bases: TGTGCCATCAGCCAGACAGTCGAGACCCAGTACTTC.